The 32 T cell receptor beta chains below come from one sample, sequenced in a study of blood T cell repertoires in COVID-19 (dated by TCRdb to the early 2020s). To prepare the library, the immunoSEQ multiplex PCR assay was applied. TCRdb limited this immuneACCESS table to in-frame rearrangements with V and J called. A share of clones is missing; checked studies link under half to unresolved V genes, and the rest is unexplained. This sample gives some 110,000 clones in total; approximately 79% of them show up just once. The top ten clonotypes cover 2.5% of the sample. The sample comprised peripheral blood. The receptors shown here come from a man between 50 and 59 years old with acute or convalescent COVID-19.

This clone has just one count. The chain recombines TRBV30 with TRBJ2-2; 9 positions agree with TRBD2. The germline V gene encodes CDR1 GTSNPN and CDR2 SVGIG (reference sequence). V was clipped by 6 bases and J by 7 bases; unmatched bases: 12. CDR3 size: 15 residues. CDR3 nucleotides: TGTGCCTGCGTAGCGGGGGTGGGTACGATCGGGGAGCTGTTTTTT. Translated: CACVAGVGTIGELFF. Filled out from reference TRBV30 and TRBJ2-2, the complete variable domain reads SQTIHQWPATLVQPVGSPLSLECTVEGTSNPNLYWYRQAAGRGLQLLFYSVGIGQISSEVPQNLSASRPQDRQFILSSKKLLLSDSGFYLCACVAGVGTIGELFFGEGSRLTVL.

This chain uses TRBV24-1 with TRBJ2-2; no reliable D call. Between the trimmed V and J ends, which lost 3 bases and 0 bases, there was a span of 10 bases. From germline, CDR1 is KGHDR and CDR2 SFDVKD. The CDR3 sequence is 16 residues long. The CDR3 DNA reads TGTGCCACCAGTGATGTTGATGTAGCGAACACCGGGGAGCTGTTTTTT. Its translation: CATSDVDVANTGELFF.

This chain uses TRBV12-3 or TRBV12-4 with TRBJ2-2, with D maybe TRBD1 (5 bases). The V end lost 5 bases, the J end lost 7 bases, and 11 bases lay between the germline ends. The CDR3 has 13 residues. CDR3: CASSLQQGGELFF. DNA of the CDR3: TGTGCCAGCAGTCTTCAGCAGGGCGGGGAGCTGTTTTTT.

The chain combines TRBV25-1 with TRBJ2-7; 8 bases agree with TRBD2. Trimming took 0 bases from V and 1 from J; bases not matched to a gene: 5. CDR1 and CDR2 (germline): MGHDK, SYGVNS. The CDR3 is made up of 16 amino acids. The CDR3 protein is CASSEYFGTSSYEQYF. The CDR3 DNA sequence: TGTGCCAGCAGTGAATACTTCGGGACTAGTTCCTACGAGCAGTACTTC.

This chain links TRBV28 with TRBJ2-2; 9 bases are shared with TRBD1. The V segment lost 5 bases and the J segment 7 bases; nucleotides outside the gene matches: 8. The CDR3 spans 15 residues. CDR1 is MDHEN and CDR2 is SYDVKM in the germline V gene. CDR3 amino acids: CASSTRDRVFGELFF. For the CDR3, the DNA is TGTGCCAGCAGTACCCGGGACAGGGTATTCGGGGAGCTGTTTTTT.

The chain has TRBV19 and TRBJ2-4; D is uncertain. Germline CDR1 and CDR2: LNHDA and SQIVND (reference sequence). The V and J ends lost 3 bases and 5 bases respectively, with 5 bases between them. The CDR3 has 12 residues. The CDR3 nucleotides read TGTGCCAGTAGTATCCAGGAAAACATTCAGTACTTC. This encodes CASSIQENIQYF.

CDR3 in amino acids: CATSRDRGEGETQYF. CDR3 nucleotides: TGTGCCACCAGCAGAGATCGGGGGGAGGGAGAGACCCAGTACTTC. The chain is built from TRBV15 and TRBJ2-5, with 7 nucleotides matching TRBD2. This CDR3 has 15 amino acids. V lost 0 bases, J lost 4 bases, and 5 bases stayed unmatched. The germline V gene has CDR1 LNHNV and CDR2 YYDKDF (reference sequence).

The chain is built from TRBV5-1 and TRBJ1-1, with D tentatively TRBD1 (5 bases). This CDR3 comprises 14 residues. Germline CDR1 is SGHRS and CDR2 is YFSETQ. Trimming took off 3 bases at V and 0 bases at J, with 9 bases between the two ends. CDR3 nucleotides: TGCGCCAGCAGCTCAGGGTCGCTGAACACTGAAGCTTTCTTT. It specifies CASSSGSLNTEAFF.

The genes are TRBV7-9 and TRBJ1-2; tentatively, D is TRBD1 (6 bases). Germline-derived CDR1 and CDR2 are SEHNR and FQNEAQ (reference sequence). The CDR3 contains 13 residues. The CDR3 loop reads CAGGSLYNYGYTF. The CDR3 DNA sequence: TGTGCAGGGGGTTCACTCTATAACTATGGCTACACCTTC.

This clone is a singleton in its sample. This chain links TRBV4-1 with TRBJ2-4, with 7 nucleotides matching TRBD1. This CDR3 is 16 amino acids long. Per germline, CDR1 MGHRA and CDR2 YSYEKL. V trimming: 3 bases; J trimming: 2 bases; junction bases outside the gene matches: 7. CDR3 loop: CASSHFGRGSKNIQYF. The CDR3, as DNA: TGCGCCAGCAGCCACTTCGGCAGGGGGTCCAAAAACATTCAGTACTTC.

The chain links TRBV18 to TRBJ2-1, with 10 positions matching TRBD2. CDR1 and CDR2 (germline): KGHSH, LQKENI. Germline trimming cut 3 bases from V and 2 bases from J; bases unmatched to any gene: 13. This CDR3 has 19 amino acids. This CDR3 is CASSPVAGNSGRPYNEQFF. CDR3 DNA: TGTGCCAGCTCACCGGTAGCAGGAAATAGCGGGAGGCCCTACAATGAGCAGTTCTTC.

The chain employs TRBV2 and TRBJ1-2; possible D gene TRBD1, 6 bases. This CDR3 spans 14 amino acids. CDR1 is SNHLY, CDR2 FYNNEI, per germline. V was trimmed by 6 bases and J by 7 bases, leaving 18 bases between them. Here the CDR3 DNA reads TGTGCCAGCAGCGTGGAGAGGGGGAAAGTTGGCTACACCTTC. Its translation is CASSVERGKVGYTF.

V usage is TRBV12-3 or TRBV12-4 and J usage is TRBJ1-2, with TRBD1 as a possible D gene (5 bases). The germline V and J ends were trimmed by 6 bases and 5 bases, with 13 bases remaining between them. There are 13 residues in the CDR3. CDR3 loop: CASSFTGFYGYTF. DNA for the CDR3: TGTGCCAGCAGCTTTACAGGTTTTTATGGCTACACCTTC.

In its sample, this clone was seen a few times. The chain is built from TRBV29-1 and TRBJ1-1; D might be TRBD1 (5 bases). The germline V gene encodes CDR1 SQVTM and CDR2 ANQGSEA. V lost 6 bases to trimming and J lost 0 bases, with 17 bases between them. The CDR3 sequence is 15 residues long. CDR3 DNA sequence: TGCAGCGTCTCTCAGGGACTGCTGATGAACACTGAAGCTTTCTTT. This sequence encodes CSVSQGLLMNTEAFF. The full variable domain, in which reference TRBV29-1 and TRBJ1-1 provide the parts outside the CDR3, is SAVISQKPSRDICQRGTSLTIQCQVDSQVTMMFWYRQQPGQSLTLIATANQGSEATYESGFVIDKFPISRPNLTFSTLTVSNMSPEDSSIYLCSVSQGLLMNTEAFFGQGTRLTVV.

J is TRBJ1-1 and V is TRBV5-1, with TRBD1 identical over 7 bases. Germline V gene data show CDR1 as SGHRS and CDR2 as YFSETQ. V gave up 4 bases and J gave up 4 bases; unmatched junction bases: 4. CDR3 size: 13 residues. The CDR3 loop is CASSPTGVTEAFF. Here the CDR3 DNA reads TGCGCCAGCAGCCCAACAGGGGTCACTGAAGCTTTCTTT.

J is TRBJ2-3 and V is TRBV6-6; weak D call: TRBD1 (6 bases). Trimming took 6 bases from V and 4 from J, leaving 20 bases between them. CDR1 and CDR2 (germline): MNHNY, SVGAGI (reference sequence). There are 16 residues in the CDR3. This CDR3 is CASSPQVGYRADTQYF. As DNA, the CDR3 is TGTGCCAGCAGCCCCCAAGTGGGGTACAGGGCAGATACGCAGTATTTT.

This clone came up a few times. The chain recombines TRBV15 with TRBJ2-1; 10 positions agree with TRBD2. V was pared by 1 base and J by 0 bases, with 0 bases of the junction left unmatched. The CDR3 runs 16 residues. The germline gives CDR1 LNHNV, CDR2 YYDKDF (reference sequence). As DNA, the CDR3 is TGTGCCACCAGCAGAGCTAGCGGGAGCTCCTACAATGAGCAGTTCTTC. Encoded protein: CATSRASGSSYNEQFF.

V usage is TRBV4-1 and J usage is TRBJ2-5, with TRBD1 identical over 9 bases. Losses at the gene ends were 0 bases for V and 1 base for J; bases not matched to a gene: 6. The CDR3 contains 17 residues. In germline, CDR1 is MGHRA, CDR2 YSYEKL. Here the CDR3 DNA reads TGCGCCAGCAGCCAAGATACAGACAGGGGGTTCCAAGAGACCCAGTACTTC. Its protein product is CASSQDTDRGFQETQYF.

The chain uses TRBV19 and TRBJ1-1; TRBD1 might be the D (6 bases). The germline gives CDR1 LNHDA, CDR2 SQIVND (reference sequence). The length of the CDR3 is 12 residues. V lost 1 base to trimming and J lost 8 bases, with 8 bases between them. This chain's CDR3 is CASSIGDIEAFF. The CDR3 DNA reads TGTGCCAGTAGTATAGGGGACATCGAAGCTTTCTTT.

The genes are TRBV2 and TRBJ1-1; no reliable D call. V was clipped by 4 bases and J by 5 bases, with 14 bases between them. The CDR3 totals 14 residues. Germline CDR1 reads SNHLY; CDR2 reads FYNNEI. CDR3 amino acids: CASSAFARGTEAFF. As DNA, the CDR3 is TGTGCCAGCAGTGCCTTCGCTCGAGGAACTGAAGCTTTCTTT.

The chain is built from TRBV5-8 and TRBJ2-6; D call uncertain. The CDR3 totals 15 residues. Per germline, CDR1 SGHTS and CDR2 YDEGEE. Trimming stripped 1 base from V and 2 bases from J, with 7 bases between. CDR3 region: CASSLTGAGANVLTF. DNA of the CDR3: TGTGCCAGCAGCTTGACTGGAGCTGGGGCCAACGTCCTGACTTTC.

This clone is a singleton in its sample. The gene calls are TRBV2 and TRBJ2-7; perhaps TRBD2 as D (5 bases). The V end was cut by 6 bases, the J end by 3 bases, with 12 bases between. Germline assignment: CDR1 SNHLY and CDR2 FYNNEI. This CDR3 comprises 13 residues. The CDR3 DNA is TGTGCCAGCAGCCCCGGGGAAATCTACGAGCAGTACTTC. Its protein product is CASSPGEIYEQYF.

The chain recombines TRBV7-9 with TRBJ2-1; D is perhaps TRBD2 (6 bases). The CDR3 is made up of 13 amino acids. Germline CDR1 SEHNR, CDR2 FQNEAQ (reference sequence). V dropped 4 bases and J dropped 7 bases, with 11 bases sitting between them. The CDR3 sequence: CASSWEEGNEQFF. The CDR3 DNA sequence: TGTGCCAGCAGCTGGGAGGAAGGAAATGAGCAGTTCTTC.

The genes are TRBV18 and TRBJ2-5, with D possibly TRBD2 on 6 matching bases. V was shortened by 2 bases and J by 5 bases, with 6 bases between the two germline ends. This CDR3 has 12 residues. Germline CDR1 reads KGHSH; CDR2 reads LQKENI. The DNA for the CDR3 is TGTGCCAGCTCACCAGGGAGGGAGACCCAGTACTTC. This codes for CASSPGRETQYF.

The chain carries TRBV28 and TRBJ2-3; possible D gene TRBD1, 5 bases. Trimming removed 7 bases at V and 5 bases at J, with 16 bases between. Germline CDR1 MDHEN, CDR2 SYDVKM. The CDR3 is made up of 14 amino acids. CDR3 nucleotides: TGTGCCAGCAAACCTACTCAGGGCCAAGATACGCAGTATTTT. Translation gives CASKPTQGQDTQYF.

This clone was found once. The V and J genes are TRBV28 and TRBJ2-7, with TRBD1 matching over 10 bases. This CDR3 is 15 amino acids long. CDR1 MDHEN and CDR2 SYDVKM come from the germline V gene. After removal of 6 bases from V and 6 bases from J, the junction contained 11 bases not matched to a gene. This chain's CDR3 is CASREIGTGDSEQYF. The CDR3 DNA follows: TGTGCCAGCAGGGAGATAGGGACAGGGGACAGCGAGCAGTACTTC.

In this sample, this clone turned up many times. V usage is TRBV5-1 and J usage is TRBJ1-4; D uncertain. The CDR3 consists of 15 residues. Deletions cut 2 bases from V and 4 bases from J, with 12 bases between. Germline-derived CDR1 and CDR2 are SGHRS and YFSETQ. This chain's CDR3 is CASSFEGNSNEKLFF. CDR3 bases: TGCGCCAGCAGCTTTGAGGGCAACAGTAATGAAAAACTGTTTTTT.

As DNA, the CDR3 is TGTGCGATCCGGGGGATGGAGACCCAGTACTTC. Residues: CAIRGMETQYF. The rearrangement uses TRBV10-3 and TRBJ2-5; TRBD2 is a possible D gene (6 bases). CDR3 length: 11 residues. Germline V gives CDR1 ENHRY, CDR2 SYGVKD.

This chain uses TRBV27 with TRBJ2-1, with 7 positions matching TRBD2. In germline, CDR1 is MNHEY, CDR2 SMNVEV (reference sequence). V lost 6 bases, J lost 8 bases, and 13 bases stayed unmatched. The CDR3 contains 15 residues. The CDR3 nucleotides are TGTGCCAGCAGCCAGGTGGCGGCGGGGGTTGATGAGCAGTTCTTC. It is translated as CASSQVAAGVDEQFF.

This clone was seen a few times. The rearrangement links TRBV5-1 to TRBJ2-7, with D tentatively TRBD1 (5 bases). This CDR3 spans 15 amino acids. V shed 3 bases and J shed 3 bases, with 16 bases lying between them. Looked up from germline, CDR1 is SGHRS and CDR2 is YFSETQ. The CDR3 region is CASSWGPRAGYEQYF. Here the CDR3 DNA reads TGCGCCAGCAGCTGGGGCCCTAGGGCCGGCTACGAGCAGTACTTC.

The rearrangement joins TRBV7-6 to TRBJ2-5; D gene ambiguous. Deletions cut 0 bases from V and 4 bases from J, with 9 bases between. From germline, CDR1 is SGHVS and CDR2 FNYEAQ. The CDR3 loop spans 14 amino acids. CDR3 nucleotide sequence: TGTGCCAGCAGCTTAGCGGTGACTCCAGAGACCCAGTACTTC. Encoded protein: CASSLAVTPETQYF.

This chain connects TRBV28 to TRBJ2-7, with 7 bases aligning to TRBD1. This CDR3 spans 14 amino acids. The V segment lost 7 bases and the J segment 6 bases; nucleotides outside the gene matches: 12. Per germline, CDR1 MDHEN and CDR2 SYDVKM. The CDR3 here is CASTPDRAPSEQYF. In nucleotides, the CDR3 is TGTGCCAGCACCCCCGACAGGGCCCCGTCCGAGCAGTACTTC.